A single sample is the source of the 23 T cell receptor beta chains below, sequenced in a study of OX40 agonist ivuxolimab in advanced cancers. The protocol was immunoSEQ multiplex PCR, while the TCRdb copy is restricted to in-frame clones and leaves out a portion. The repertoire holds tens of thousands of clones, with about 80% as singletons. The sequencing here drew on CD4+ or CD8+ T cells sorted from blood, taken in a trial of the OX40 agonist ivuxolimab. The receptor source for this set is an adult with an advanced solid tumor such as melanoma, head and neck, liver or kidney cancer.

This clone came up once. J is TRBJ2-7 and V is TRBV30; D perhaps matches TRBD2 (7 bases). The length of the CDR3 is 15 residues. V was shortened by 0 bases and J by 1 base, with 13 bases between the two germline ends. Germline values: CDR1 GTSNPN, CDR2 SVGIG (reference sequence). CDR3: CAWSVGGARSYEQYF. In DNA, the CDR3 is TGTGCCTGGAGTGTAGGGGGGGCCAGATCCTACGAGCAGTACTTC. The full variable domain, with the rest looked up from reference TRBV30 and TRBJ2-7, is SQTIHQWPATLVQPVGSPLSLECTVEGTSNPNLYWYRQAAGRGLQLLFYSVGIGQISSEVPQNLSASRPQDRQFILSSKKLLLSDSGFYLCAWSVGGARSYEQYFGPGTRLTVT.

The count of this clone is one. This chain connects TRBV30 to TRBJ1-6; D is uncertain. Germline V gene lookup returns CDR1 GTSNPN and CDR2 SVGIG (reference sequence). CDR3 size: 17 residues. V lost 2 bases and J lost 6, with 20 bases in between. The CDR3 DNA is TGTGCCTGGAGTTTGGGCCCGTATGATGATCGTAATTCACCCCTCCACTTT. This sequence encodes CAWSLGPYDDRNSPLHF.

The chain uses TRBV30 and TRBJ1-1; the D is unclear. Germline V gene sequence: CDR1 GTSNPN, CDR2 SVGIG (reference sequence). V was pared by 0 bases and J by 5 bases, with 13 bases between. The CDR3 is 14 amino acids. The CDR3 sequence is CAWSVERRRTEAFF. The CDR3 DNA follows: TGTGCCTGGAGTGTCGAGAGAAGGAGGACTGAAGCTTTCTTT.

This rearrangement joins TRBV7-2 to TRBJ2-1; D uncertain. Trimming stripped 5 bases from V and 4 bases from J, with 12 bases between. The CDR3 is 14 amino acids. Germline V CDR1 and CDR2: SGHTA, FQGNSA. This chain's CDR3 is CASSPNLGYNEQFF. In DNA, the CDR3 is TGTGCCAGCAGCCCAAATCTAGGGTACAATGAGCAGTTCTTC.

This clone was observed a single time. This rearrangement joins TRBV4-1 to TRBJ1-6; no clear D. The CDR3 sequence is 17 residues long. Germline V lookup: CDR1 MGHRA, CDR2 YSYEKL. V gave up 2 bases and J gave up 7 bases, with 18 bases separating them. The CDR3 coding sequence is TGCGCCAGCAGCCAACCAGAGCCTAGACATAAGAATTCACCCCTCCACTTT. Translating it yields CASSQPEPRHKNSPLHF.

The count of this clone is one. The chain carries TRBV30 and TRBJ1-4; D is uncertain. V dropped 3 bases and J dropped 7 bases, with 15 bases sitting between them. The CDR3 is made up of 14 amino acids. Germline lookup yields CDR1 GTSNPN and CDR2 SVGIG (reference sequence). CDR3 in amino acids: CAWSASGLSEKLFF. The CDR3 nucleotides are TGTGCCTGGAGCGCCTCCGGTTTGAGTGAAAAACTGTTTTTT.

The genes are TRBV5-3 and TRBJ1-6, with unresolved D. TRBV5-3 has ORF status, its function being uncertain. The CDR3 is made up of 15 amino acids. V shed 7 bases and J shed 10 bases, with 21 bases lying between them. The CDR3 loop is CARSAPLTAVSPLHF. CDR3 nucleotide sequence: TGTGCCAGATCGGCCCCCCTCACGGCCGTATCACCCCTCCACTTT.

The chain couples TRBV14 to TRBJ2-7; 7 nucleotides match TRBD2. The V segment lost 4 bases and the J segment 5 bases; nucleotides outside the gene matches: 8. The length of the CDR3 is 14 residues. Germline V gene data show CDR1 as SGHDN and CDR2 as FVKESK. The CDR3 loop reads CASSLVGGRNEQYF. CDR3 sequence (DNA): TGTGCCAGCAGCCTTGTGGGGGGGAGGAACGAGCAGTACTTC.

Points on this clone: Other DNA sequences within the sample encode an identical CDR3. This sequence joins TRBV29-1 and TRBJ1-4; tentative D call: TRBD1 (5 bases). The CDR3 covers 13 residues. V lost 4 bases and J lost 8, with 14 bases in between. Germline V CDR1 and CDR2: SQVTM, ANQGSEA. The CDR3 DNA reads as TGCAGCGTTGCGATCAGGGTAGGGGAAAAACTGTTTTTT. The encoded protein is CSVAIRVGEKLFF.

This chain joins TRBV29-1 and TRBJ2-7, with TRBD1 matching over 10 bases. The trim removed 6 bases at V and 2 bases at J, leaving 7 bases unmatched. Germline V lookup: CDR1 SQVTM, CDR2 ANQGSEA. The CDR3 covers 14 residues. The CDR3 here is CSVGGQGPPYEQYF. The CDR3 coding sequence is TGCAGCGTAGGGGGACAGGGGCCACCCTACGAGCAGTACTTC.

The CDR3 reads CASSFTLNTEAFF. In DNA, the CDR3 is TGTGCCAGCAGCTTCACTTTGAACACTGAAGCTTTCTTT. This chain uses TRBV11-3 with TRBJ1-1, with no clear D. CDR3 size: 13 residues. CDR1 SGHNT and CDR2 YENEEA come from the germline V gene. Trimming shortened V by 3 bases and J by 0 bases, and 5 bases separated the two germline ends.

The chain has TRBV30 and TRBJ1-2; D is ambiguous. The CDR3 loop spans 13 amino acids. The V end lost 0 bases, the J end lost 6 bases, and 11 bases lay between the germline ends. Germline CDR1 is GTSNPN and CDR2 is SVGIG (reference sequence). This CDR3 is CAWSVGGSHGYTF. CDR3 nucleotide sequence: TGTGCCTGGAGTGTCGGTGGGAGCCATGGCTACACCTTC.

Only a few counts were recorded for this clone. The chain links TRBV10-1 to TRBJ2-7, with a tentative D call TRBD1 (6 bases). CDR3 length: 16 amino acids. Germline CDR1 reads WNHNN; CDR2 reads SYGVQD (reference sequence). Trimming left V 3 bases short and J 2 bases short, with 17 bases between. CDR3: CASSEGTSPQTYEQYF. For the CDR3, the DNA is TGCGCCAGCAGTGAAGGGACATCTCCGCAGACCTACGAGCAGTACTTC.

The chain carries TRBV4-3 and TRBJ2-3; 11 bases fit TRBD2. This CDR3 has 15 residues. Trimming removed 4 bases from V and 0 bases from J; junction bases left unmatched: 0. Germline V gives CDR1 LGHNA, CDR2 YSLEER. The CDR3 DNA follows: TGCGCCAGCAGCCCTAGCGGGGGGAGCACAGATACGCAGTATTTT. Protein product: CASSPSGGSTDTQYF.

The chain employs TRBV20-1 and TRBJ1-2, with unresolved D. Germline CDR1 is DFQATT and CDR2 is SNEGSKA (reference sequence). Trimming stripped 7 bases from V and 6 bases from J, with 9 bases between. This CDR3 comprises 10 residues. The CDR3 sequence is CSGGINGYTF. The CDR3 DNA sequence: TGCAGTGGGGGAATCAATGGCTACACCTTC.

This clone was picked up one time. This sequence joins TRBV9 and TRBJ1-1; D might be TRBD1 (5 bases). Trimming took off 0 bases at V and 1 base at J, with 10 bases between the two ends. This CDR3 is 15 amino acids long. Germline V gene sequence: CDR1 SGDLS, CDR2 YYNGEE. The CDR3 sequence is CASSVDGGRNTEAFF. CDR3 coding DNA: TGTGCCAGCAGCGTAGATGGGGGACGGAACACTGAAGCTTTCTTT.

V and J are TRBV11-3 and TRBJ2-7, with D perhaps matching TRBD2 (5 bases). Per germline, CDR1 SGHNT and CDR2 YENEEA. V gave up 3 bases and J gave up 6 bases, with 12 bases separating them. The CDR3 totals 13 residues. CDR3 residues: CASSFGGRGEQYF. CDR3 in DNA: TGTGCCAGCAGCTTTGGTGGCCGGGGCGAGCAGTACTTC.

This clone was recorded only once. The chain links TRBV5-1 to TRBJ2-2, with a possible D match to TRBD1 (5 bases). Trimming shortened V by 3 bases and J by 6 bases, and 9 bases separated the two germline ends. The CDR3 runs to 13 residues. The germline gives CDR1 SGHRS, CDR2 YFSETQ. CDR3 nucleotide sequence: TGCGCCAGCAGCTGGGGCGGTTCCGGGGAGCTGTTTTTT. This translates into CASSWGGSGELFF.

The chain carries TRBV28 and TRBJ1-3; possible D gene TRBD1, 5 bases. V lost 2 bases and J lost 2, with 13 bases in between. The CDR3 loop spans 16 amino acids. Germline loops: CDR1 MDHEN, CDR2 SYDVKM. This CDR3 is CASSLGGGSTGNTIYF. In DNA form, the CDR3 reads TGTGCCAGCAGTTTAGGTGGGGGGTCTACTGGAAACACCATATATTTT.

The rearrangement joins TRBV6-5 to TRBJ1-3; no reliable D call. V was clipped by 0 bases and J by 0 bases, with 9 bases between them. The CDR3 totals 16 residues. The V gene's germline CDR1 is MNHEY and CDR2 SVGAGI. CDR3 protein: CASSYSMAYSGNTIYF. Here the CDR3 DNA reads TGTGCCAGCAGTTACTCGATGGCATACTCTGGAAACACCATATATTTT.

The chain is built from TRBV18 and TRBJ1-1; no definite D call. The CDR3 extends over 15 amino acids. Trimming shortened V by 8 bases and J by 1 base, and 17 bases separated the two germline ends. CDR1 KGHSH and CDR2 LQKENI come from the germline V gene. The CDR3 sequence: CASRRRPEPNTEAFF. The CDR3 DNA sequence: TGTGCCAGCCGACGACGACCGGAACCGAACACTGAAGCTTTCTTT.

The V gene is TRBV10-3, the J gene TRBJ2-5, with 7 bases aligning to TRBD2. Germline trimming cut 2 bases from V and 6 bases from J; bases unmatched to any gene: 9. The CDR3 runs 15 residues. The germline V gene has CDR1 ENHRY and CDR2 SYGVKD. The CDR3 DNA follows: TGTGCCATCAGTGAGGGGAGGGGTACATCGAAGACCCAGTACTTC. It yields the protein CAISEGRGTSKTQYF.

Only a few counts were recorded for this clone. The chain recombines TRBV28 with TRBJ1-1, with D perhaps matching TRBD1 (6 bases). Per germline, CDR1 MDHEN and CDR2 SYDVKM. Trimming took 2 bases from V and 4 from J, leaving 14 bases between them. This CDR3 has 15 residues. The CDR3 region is CASSLVQGTGTEAFF. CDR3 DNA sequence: TGTGCCAGCAGTTTAGTCCAGGGGACGGGCACTGAAGCTTTCTTT.